The TCR beta chain described here comes from a study of blood T cell repertoires in COVID-19. Across the study: The study drew acute and convalescent COVID-19 samples from the United States, Italy and Spain.

The CDR3 has 14 amino acids. Germline-derived CDR1 and CDR2 are SGHRS and YFSETQ. J gave up 8 bases and V 0 bases, and 2 bases lay outside the gene matches. Only in-frame clones appear in the TCRdb table, and some are missing; sequencing was by immunoSEQ multiplex PCR. Altogether 250,000 to 300,000 clones are present, 85% to 90% being singletons, with the ten largest covering about 4%. The V call is TRBV5-1, the J call TRBJ1-2; 12 nucleotides align to TRBD1. This receptor was obtained from a woman aged 40 to 49 with acute or convalescent COVID-19. The sample was peripheral blood. DNA for the CDR3: TGCGCCAGCAGCTTGGGGGACAGGGGGCTAGGCTACACCTTC. Encoded protein: CASSLGDRGLGYTF. The full variable domain, its missing parts supplied by reference TRBV5-1 and TRBJ1-2, is KAGVTQTPRYLIKTRGQQVTLSCSPISGHRSVSWYQQTPGQGLQFLFEYFSETQRNKGNFPGRFSGRQFSNSRSEMNVSTLELGDSALYLCASSLGDRGLGYTFGSGTRLTVV.